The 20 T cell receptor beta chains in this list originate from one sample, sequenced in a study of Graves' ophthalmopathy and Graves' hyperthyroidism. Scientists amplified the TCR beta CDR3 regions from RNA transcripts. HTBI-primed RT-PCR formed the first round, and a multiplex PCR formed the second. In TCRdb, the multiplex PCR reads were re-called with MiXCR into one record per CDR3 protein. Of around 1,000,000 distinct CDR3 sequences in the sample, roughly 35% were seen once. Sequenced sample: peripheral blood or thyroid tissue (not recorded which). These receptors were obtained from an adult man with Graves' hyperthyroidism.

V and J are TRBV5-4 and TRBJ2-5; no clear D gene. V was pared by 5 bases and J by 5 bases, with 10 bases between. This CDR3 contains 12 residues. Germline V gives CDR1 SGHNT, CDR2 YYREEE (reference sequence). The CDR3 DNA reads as TGTGCCAGCAGACCTCGTGAGGAGACCCAGTACTTC. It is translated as CASRPREETQYF. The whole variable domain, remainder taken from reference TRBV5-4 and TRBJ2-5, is ETGVTQSPTHLIKTRGQQVTLRCSSQSGHNTVSWYQQALGQGPQFIFQYYREEENGRGNFPPRFSGLQFPNYSSELNVNALELDDSALYLCASRPREETQYFGPGTRLLVL.

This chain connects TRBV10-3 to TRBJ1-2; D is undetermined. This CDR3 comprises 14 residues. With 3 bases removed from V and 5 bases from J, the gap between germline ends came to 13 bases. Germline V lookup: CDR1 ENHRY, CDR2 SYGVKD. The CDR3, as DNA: TGTGCCATCAGTGACAGTAGATATGCGTATGGCTACACCTTC. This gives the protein CAISDSRYAYGYTF.

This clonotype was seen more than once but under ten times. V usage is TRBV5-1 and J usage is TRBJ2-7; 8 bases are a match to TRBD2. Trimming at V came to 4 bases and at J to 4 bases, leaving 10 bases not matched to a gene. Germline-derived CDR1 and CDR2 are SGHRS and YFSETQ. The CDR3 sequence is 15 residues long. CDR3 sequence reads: CASSLQGSGGYEQYF. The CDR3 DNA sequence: TGCGCCAGCAGCCTCCAGGGGAGCGGGGGATACGAGCAGTACTTC.

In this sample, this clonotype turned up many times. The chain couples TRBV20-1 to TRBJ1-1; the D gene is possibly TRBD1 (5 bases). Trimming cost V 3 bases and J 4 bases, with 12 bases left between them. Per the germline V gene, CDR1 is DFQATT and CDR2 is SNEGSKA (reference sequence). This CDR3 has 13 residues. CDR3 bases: TGCAGTGCTAGGGGGGTAGGTAGCACTGAAGCTTTCTTT. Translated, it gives CSARGVGSTEAFF.

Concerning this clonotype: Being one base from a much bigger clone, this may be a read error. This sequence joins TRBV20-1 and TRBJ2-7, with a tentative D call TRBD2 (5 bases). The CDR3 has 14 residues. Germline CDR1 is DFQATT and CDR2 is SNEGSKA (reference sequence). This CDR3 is CSAQDYDNSYEQHF. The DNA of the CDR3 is TGCAGTGCGCAAGACTACGACAACTCCTACGAGCAGCACTTC.

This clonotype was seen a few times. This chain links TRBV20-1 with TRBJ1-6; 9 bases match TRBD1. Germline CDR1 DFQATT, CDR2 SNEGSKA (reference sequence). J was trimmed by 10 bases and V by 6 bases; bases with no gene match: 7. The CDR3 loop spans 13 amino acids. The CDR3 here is CSARGQGRSPLHF. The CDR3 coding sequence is TGCAGTGCCAGGGGACAGGGTAGATCACCCCTCCACTTT.

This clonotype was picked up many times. The CDR3 sequence is CASSWGGNLWETQYF. The CDR3 nucleotides read TGTGCCAGCAGTTGGGGGGGGAATTTGTGGGAGACCCAGTACTTC. This chain joins TRBV12-3 or TRBV12-4 and TRBJ2-5; 7 bases match TRBD2. There are 15 residues in the CDR3. V trimming: 4 bases; J trimming: 5 bases; junction bases outside the gene matches: 10.

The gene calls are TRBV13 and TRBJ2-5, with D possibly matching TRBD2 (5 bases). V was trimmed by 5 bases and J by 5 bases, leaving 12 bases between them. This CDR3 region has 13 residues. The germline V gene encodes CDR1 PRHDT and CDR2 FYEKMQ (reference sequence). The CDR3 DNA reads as TGTGCCAGCAGCATTAATAGCGTGGAGACCCAGTACTTC. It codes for CASSINSVETQYF.

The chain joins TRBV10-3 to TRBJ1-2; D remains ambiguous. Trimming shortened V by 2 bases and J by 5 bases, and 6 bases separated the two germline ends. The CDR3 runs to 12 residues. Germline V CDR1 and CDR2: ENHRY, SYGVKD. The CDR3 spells CAISEAGYGYTF. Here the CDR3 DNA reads TGTGCCATCAGTGAGGCGGGATATGGCTACACCTTC.

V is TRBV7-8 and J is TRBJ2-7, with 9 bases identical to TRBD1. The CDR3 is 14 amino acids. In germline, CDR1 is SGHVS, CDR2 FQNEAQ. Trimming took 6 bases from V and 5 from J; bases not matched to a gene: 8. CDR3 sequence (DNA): TGTGCCAGCAGGTCTGGGACAGGGTCTAACGAGCAGTACTTC. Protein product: CASRSGTGSNEQYF.

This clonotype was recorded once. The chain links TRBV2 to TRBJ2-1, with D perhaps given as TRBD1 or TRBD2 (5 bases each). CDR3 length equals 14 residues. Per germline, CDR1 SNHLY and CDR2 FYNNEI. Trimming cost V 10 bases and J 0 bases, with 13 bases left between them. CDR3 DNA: TGTGCCAACAAGCAGAGGGGCTCCTACAATGAGCAGTTCTTC. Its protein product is CANKQRGSYNEQFF.

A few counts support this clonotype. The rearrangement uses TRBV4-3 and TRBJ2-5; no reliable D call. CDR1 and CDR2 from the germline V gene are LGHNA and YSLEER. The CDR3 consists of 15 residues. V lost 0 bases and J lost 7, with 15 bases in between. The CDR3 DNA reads TGCGCCAGCAGCCAAGATACGGCAGGTCATAGGACCCAGTACTTC. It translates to CASSQDTAGHRTQYF.

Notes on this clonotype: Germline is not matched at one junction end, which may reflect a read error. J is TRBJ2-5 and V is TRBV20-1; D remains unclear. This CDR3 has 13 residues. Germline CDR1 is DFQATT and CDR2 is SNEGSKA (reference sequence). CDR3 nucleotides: TGCAGTGCTAGAGATCTTTTTCAAGGGACCCAGTACTTC. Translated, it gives CSARDLFQGTQYF.

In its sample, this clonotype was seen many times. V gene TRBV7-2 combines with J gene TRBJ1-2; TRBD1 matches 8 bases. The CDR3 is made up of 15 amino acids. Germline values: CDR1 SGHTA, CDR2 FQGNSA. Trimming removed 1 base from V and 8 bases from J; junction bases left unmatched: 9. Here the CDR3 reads CASSLVPQGAYGYTF. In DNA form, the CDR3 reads TGTGCCAGCAGCTTAGTTCCGCAGGGGGCTTACGGCTACACCTTC.

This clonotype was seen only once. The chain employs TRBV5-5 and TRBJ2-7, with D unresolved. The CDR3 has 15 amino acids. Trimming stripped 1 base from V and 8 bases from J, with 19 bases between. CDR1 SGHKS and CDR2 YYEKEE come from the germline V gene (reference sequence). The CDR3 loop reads CASSLWGGNQPQQYF. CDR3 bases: TGTGCCAGCAGCTTGTGGGGTGGCAATCAGCCCCAGCAGTACTTC.

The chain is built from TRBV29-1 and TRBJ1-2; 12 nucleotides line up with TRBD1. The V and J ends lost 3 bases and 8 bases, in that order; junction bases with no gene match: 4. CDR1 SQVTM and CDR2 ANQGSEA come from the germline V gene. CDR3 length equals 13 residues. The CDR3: CSVDGTGGEGYTF. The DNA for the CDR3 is TGCAGCGTTGATGGGACAGGGGGCGAGGGCTACACCTTC. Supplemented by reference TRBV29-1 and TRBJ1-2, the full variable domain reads SAVISQKPSRDICQRGTSLTIQCQVDSQVTMMFWYRQQPGQSLTLIATANQGSEATYESGFVIDKFPISRPNLTFSTLTVSNMSPEDSSIYLCSVDGTGGEGYTFGSGTRLTVV.

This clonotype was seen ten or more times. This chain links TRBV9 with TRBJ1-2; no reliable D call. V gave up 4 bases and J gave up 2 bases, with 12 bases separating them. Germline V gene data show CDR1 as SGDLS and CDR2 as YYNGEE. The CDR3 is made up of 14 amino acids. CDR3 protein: CASSSLGRNYGYTF. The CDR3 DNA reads TGTGCCAGCAGCTCATTAGGGCGGAACTATGGCTACACCTTC. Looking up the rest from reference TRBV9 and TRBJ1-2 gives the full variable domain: DSGVTQTPKHLITATGQRVTLRCSPRSGDLSVYWYQQSLDQGLQFLIQYYNGEERAKGNILERFSAQQFPDLHSELNLSSLELGDSALYFCASSSLGRNYGYTFGSGTRLTVV.

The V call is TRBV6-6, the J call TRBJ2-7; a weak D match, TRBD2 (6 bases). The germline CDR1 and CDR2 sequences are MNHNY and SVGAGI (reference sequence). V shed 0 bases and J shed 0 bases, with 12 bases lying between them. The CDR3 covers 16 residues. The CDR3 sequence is CASSYSQVGGSYEQYF. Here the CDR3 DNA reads TGTGCCAGCAGTTACTCGCAGGTCGGGGGCTCCTACGAGCAGTACTTC.

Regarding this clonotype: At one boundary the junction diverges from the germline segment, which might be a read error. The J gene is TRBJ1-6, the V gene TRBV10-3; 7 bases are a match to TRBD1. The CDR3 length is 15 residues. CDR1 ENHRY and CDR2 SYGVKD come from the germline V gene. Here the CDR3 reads CASSNDRVGNSPLHF. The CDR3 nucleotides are TGTGCCAGCAGTAACGACAGGGTTGGAAATTCACCCCTCCACTTT.

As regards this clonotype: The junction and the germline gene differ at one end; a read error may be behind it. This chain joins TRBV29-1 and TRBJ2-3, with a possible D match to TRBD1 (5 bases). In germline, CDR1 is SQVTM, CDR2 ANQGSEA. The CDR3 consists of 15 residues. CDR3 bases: TGCAGCGTTGAGTATATCGTAACACCCACAGGTACGCAGTATTTT. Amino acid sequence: CSVEYIVTPTGTQYF.